The entry below gives a single T cell receptor (beta chain) sequence along with its context. Its specificity is unknown. The data stem from a study of Graves' ophthalmopathy and Graves' hyperthyroidism. General observations from the study: With roughly 88% sensitivity and about 83% specificity, a 13-signature model separated ophthalmopathy from stable hyperthyroidism. Thyroid clonotypes that were expanded above 0.001 frequency mostly also appeared in blood.

The CDR3 contains 16 residues. The V segment lost 7 bases and the J segment 3 bases; nucleotides outside the gene matches: 15. Germline CDR1 and CDR2: SGHRS and YFSETQ. The sequenced template was RNA, covering the TCR beta CDR3 region. First-round RT-PCR relied on HTBI primers, and a second-round multiplex PCR came next. TCRdb itself ran the multiplex PCR reads through MiXCR, one entry per CDR3 protein. The sample lists over a million distinct CDR3 sequences, about 40% occurring once. The sequence was obtained from an adult man with Graves' hyperthyroidism. The rearrangement links TRBV5-1 to TRBJ2-7, with 8 bases fitting TRBD1. The source material was peripheral blood or thyroid tissue (not recorded which). The CDR3 DNA follows: TGCGCCAGCGGAAGATCTCCGGGACAGGTGAACTACGAGCAGTACTTC. Translation gives CASGRSPGQVNYEQYF.